The source of this T cell receptor (beta chain) is a study of CD8 T cells in Susac syndrome. Sequencing of TCR beta covered CD8+ and CD4+ T cells obtained from blood. The multiple sclerosis control group comprised treatment-naive patients with stable or active relapsing-remitting disease. TEMRA cells were FACS-enriched, unlike CD8+ and CD4+ T cells, which were negatively isolated. The CDR3 has 19 amino acids. V was shortened by 2 bases and J by 4 bases, with 23 bases between the two germline ends. Per germline, CDR1 MNHEY and CDR2 SVGAGI. cDNA came from about 0.5 to 1 ug RNA primed by random hexamers. Across 54 Vbeta and 13 Jbeta, TCR beta CDR3 was amplified with immunoSEQ multiplex PCR. TCRdb ran MiXCR on the immunoSEQ multiplex PCR reads and lists one entry per CDR3 protein. Seen here are 250,000 to 300,000 distinct CDR3 sequences, almost 85% observed once, and the top ten hold approximately 0.2%.

The clonotype was recovered from a human donor with multiple sclerosis. Sample: CD8+ T cells from PBMCs. This rearrangement joins TRBV6-5 to TRBJ2-2, with a weak D call TRBD2 (5 bases). The CDR3 DNA is TGTGCCAGCAGTTACCTGCTATGGGGAGCCCCCTTCGGCACCGGGGAGCTGTTTTTT. Amino acid sequence: CASSYLLWGAPFGTGELFF.